These 3 T cell receptor beta chains share one sample of origin, sequenced in a study of cytomegalovirus exposure and HLA in healthy donors. Profiled with immunoSEQ multiplex PCR; TCRdb holds only in-frame clones, not every one. Of approximately 170,000 clones in the sample, 85% were seen once. Material for sequencing was PBMCs. Source of these receptors: a man aged 18 to 35 in good health and CMV-seropositive.

V and J are TRBV6-5 and TRBJ2-7; perhaps TRBD1 as D (6 bases). The CDR3 loop spans 13 amino acids. V dropped 3 bases and J dropped 6 bases, with 12 bases sitting between them. CDR1 and CDR2 from the germline V gene are MNHEY and SVGAGI. The CDR3 is CASSYGTNGEQYF. Here the CDR3 DNA reads TGTGCCAGCAGTTATGGGACAAACGGCGAGCAGTACTTC.

This sequence joins TRBV6-6 and TRBJ2-2; D unresolved. V was pared by 6 bases and J by 7 bases, with 12 bases between. This CDR3 is built from 13 residues. Looked up from germline, CDR1 is MNHNY and CDR2 is SVGAGI (reference sequence). The CDR3 loop is CASSRLGSGELFF. In DNA form, the CDR3 reads TGTGCCAGCAGCCGCTTGGGCAGCGGGGAGCTGTTTTTT.

Ten or more counts support this clone. This chain uses TRBV5-5 with TRBJ2-3, with D unresolved. Trimming left V 4 bases short and J 2 bases short, with 5 bases between. CDR1 and CDR2 from the germline V gene are SGHKS and YYEKEE (reference sequence). CDR3 length equals 12 residues. As DNA, the CDR3 is TGTGCCAGCAGCGCGAACACAGATACGCAGTATTTT. Its translation: CASSANTDTQYF.